This T cell receptor (beta chain) derives from a study of T cells in Graves' hyperthyroidism and ophthalmopathy. Findings of the study overall: Blood samples included most of the expanded thyroid clonotypes exceeding 0.001.

Amplification targeted TCR beta CDR3 regions from RNA transcripts. HTBI primers drove first-round RT-PCR of the TCR CDR3. Via MiXCR, TCRdb re-called the multiplex PCR reads, giving one row per CDR3 protein. The sample holds about 600,000 distinct CDR3 sequences, 13% to 15% seen once. Notes on this clonotype: Its antigen is currently unknown.

This TCR was sampled from a woman between 18 and 29 years old with Graves' ophthalmopathy. The specimen was blood.

CDR3 residues: CASSRQRDFEYEQYF. The CDR3, as DNA: TGTGCCAGCTCACGGCAACGGGACTTTGAGTACGAGCAGTACTTC. The chain has TRBV28 and TRBJ2-7, with a tentative D call TRBD2 (6 bases). V gave up 8 bases and J gave up 4 bases, with 21 bases separating them. This CDR3 is built from 15 residues. The germline gives CDR1 MDHEN, CDR2 SYDVKM.